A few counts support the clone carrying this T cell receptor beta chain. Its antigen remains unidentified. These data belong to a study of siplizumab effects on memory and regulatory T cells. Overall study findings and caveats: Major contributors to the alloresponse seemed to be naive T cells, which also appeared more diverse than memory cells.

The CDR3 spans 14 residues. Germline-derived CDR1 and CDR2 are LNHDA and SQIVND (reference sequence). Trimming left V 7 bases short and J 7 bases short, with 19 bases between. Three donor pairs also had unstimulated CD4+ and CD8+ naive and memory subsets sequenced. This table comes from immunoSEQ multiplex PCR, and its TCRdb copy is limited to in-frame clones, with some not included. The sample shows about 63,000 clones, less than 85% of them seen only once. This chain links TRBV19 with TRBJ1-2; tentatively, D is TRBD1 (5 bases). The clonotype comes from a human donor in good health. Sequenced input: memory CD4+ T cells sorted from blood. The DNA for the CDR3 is TGTGCCAGTAAGCCCGCGGGCAGGGAACCTGGCTACACCTTC. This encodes CASKPAGREPGYTF.